The 30 T cell receptor beta chains below were found in one sample sequenced in a study of preoperative IRX-2 immunotherapy in early breast cancer. Treatment described: preoperative locoregional IRX-2 cytokine immunotherapy. Assay used: immunoSEQ multiplex PCR; TCRdb lists only in-frame clones, some missing. The table records about 26,000 clones, roughly 89% of them present only once. This sample was obtained from a patient treated with IRX-2 immunotherapy. The source is a human donor with breast cancer.

The chain recombines TRBV2 with TRBJ2-7; unclear D gene. The length of the CDR3 is 13 residues. Trimming removed 5 bases from V and 0 bases from J, with 8 bases in between. Germline V gene data show CDR1 as SNHLY and CDR2 as FYNNEI. The CDR3 region is CASSPPVSYEQYF. The CDR3 region has the DNA TGTGCCAGCAGTCCCCCCGTCTCCTACGAGCAGTACTTC.

The chain employs TRBV2 and TRBJ2-7, with 8 bases that match TRBD2. Germline lookup yields CDR1 SNHLY and CDR2 FYNNEI. With V trimmed by 5 bases and J by 1 base, 1 base remained unmatched. CDR3 length equals 13 residues. CDR3 residues: CASSSSGSYEQYF. Here the CDR3 DNA reads TGTGCCAGCAGTTCTAGCGGGTCCTACGAGCAGTACTTC.

The chain carries TRBV13 and TRBJ2-7; 9 bases are shared with TRBD2. The trim removed 8 bases at V and 2 bases at J, leaving 4 bases unmatched. From germline, CDR1 is PRHDT and CDR2 FYEKMQ (reference sequence). This CDR3 spans 13 amino acids. The CDR3 region is CASSGTSPYEQYF. CDR3 DNA sequence: TGTGCCAGCTCCGGGACTAGCCCCTACGAGCAGTACTTC.

The chain couples TRBV9 to TRBJ1-3; the D gene is possibly TRBD1 (5 bases). The V and J ends lost 2 bases and 0 bases respectively, with 12 bases between them. This CDR3 has 16 residues. Per germline, CDR1 SGDLS and CDR2 YYNGEE. CDR3 nucleotide sequence: TGTGCCAGCAGCGTCCAGACAGTATTCTCTGGAAACACCATATATTTT. Translated, it gives CASSVQTVFSGNTIYF.

The count of this clone is one. V is TRBV6-5 and J is TRBJ1-2; 8 nucleotides agree with TRBD1. Losses at the gene ends were 6 bases for V and 5 bases for J; bases not matched to a gene: 8. Germline V CDR1 and CDR2: MNHEY, SVGAGI. CDR3 length: 14 amino acids. The CDR3 loop reads CASSRGQGDYGYTF. The CDR3 region has the DNA TGTGCCAGCAGCCGAGGACAGGGTGATTATGGCTACACCTTC.

V is TRBV29-1 and J is TRBJ2-7; the D gene is possibly TRBD1 (5 bases). Trimming removed 2 bases from V and 2 bases from J, with 7 bases in between. The CDR3 spans 12 residues. In germline, CDR1 is SQVTM, CDR2 ANQGSEA. CDR3 in amino acids: CSVETGPYEQYF. The DNA of the CDR3 is TGCAGCGTTGAAACAGGCCCCTACGAGCAGTACTTC.

This CDR3 reads CASGLVLGSSGYTF. The CDR3 nucleotides are TGTGCTAGTGGTTTGGTACTTGGGAGTAGTGGCTACACCTTC. The chain joins TRBV12-5 to TRBJ1-2; no definite D call. There are 14 residues in the CDR3. Germline CDR1 reads LGHNT; CDR2 reads FRNRAP. V lost 0 bases, J lost 7 bases, and 12 bases lay in between.

In the case of this clone: Additional DNA sequences in this sample encode the identical CDR3. V and J are TRBV2 and TRBJ1-1, with 8 bases lining up with TRBD1. CDR3 length equals 14 residues. Germline CDR1 and CDR2: SNHLY and FYNNEI. J lost 6 bases, V lost 6 bases, and 9 bases had no gene match. The CDR3 reads CASSPEGQAAEAFF. CDR3 DNA sequence: TGTGCCAGCAGCCCCGAGGGACAGGCCGCTGAAGCTTTCTTT. Full variable domain (outside the CDR3, taken from reference TRBV2 and TRBJ1-1): EPEVTQTPSHQVTQMGQEVILRCVPISNHLYFYWYRQILGQKVEFLVSFYNNEISEKSEIFDDQFSVERPDGSNFTLKIRSTKLEDSAMYFCASSPEGQAAEAFFGQGTRLTVV.

About this clone: This same CDR3 is encoded by further DNA sequences in the sample. V usage is TRBV5-1 and J usage is TRBJ2-1; no firm D call. The germline V gene has CDR1 SGHRS and CDR2 YFSETQ. The CDR3 consists of 11 residues. The germline V and J ends were trimmed by 0 bases and 7 bases, with 2 bases remaining between them. CDR3 loop: CASSLGNEQFF. CDR3 bases: TGCGCCAGCAGCTTGGGAAATGAGCAGTTCTTC.

The J gene is TRBJ2-2, the V gene TRBV6-5; no definite D call. Germline V gene data show CDR1 as MNHEY and CDR2 as SVGAGI. This CDR3 spans 14 amino acids. Trimming shortened V by 1 base and J by 5 bases, and 8 bases separated the two germline ends. The CDR3 coding sequence is TGTGCCAGCAGTTACTTGACGGTGACCGGGGAGCTGTTTTTT. Protein sequence: CASSYLTVTGELFF.

This chain links TRBV6-6 with TRBJ2-3, with TRBD1 as a possible D gene (5 bases). CDR1 MNHNY and CDR2 SVGAGI come from the germline V gene (reference sequence). The CDR3 runs 14 residues. V was trimmed by 0 bases and J by 3 bases, leaving 7 bases between them. CDR3 coding DNA: TGTGCCAGCAGTTACTCCTCAGGGACAGATACGCAGTATTTT. Its translation: CASSYSSGTDTQYF.

The V and J genes are TRBV11-2 and TRBJ1-5, with D possibly being TRBD1 (6 bases). The CDR3 covers 15 residues. CDR1 is SGHAT, CDR2 FQNNGV, per germline. Trimming cost V 1 base and J 5 bases, with 12 bases left between them. The CDR3 is CASSLGSGADQPQHF. The CDR3 nucleotides are TGTGCCAGCAGCTTAGGTTCAGGGGCGGATCAGCCCCAGCATTTT.

This clone occurred a few times. V gene TRBV10-1 combines with J gene TRBJ1-4; D may be TRBD1 (5 bases). The germline V and J ends were trimmed by 0 bases and 8 bases, with 13 bases remaining between them. This CDR3 is built from 15 residues. CDR1 and CDR2 (germline): WNHNN, SYGVQD (reference sequence). The CDR3 loop is CASSESTDADEKLFF. CDR3 in DNA: TGCGCCAGCAGTGAGTCGACAGATGCGGACGAAAAACTGTTTTTT.

In this sample, this clone turned up once. The rearrangement uses TRBV19 and TRBJ1-2; D is unclear. The germline CDR1 and CDR2 sequences are LNHDA and SQIVND (reference sequence). V lost 9 bases and J 2 bases, leaving 10 bases between the germline ends. The CDR3 runs to 12 residues. CDR3 protein: CASSAVNYGYTF. CDR3 DNA: TGTGCCAGCTCGGCGGTAAACTATGGCTACACCTTC. Combining the CDR3 with reference TRBV19 and TRBJ1-2 gives the whole variable domain DGGITQSPKYLFRKEGQNVTLSCEQNLNHDAMYWYRQDPGQGLRLIYYSQIVNDFQKGDIAEGYSVSREKKESFPLTVTSAQKNPTAFYLCASSAVNYGYTFGSGTRLTVV.

The chain employs TRBV5-6 and TRBJ2-5, with 8 bases aligning to TRBD1. The DNA end lines up better with TRBJ2-7; the J call may be wrong. Per germline, CDR1 SGHDT and CDR2 YYEEEE. This CDR3 is 15 amino acids long. This CDR3 reads CASSSLWTGIYEQYF. CDR3 nucleotides: TGTGCCAGCAGCTCCCTATGGACAGGGATATACGAGCAGTACTTC.

The chain joins TRBV27 to TRBJ1-2, with D unresolved. The CDR3 sequence is 14 residues long. V was pared by 6 bases and J by 4 bases, with 15 bases between. Germline V gene sequence: CDR1 MNHEY, CDR2 SMNVEV (reference sequence). CDR3 protein: CASRPESNIYGYTF. The CDR3 coding sequence is TGTGCCAGCAGACCAGAGAGTAACATCTATGGCTACACCTTC.

V and J are TRBV5-1 and TRBJ2-6, with 8 bases that match TRBD1. Per germline, CDR1 SGHRS and CDR2 YFSETQ. The CDR3 totals 15 residues. V shed 3 bases and J 2 bases; nucleotides not matched to a gene: 1. CDR3 sequence (DNA): TGCGCCAGCAGCTGGACAGGGACTGGGGCCAACGTCCTGACTTTC. Amino acid sequence: CASSWTGTGANVLTF.

The chain combines TRBV5-1 with TRBJ1-2; D is possibly TRBD1 (5 bases). Germline V lookup: CDR1 SGHRS, CDR2 YFSETQ. Trimming removed 0 bases at V and 2 bases at J, with 11 bases between. The CDR3 runs 15 residues. The CDR3 DNA is TGCGCCAGCAGCTTGGACGGCCGACAGAACTATGGCTACACCTTC. Protein product: CASSLDGRQNYGYTF.

The rearrangement uses TRBV11-3 and TRBJ2-3; 8 bases fit TRBD1. Germline V CDR1 and CDR2: SGHNT, YENEEA. The J segment lost 3 bases and the V segment lost 4 bases, leaving 6 bases of the junction unmatched. The CDR3 contains 15 residues. For the CDR3, the DNA is TGTGCCAGCAGCTATGGGACAGGAGGGACAGATACGCAGTATTTT. Amino acids: CASSYGTGGTDTQYF.

The rearrangement links TRBV2 to TRBJ2-3, with TRBD2 matching over 7 bases. V was clipped by 3 bases and J by 10 bases; unmatched bases: 1. The CDR3 loop spans 11 amino acids. Germline CDR1 reads SNHLY; CDR2 reads FYNNEI. DNA for the CDR3: TGTGCCAGCAGTGATGGGGGGGCGCAGTATTTT. This encodes CASSDGGAQYF.

The chain is built from TRBV10-2 and TRBJ2-1, with 9 nucleotides matching TRBD2. The germline CDR1 and CDR2 sequences are WSHSY and SAAADI. The CDR3 runs 19 residues. With 3 bases clipped from V and 8 bases from J, the junction kept 20 bases outside the gene matches. Here the CDR3 reads CASSDRYRGKVAGEHEQFF. The CDR3 region has the DNA TGCGCCAGCAGTGACAGATACCGCGGGAAGGTAGCGGGAGAACATGAGCAGTTCTTC.

The chain combines TRBV21-1 with TRBJ2-1; the D segment call TRBD1 is taken from the table without a DNA check. TRBV21-1 is described as a pseudogene. This CDR3 is built from 11 residues. CDR3 coding DNA: TGTGCCACCTCCGGGACAAGGAGCCCGTTCTTC. Encoded protein: CATSGTRSPFF.

The genes are TRBV6-4 and TRBJ2-6; TRBD2 agrees at 7 bases. The CDR3 spans 15 residues. CDR1 is MRHNA and CDR2 is SNTAGT in the germline V gene. The ends lost 8 bases at V and 3 bases at J; junction bases unmatched: 7. Here the CDR3 reads CASRLAGDGANVLTF. The DNA for the CDR3 is TGTGCCAGCCGCCTGGCGGGAGATGGGGCCAACGTCCTGACTTTC.

CDR3 in DNA: TGTGCCAGCAGCCAAGGACTAGATGGGGATACGCAGTATTTT. This sequence encodes CASSQGLDGDTQYF. The rearrangement uses TRBV7-7 and TRBJ2-3; TRBD2 aligns across 7 bases. V was clipped by 5 bases and J by 6 bases; unmatched bases: 8. This CDR3 contains 14 residues. Germline assignment: CDR1 SSHAT and CDR2 FNYEAQ (reference sequence).

The chain employs TRBV6-1 and TRBJ1-1; the D gene is possibly TRBD1 (6 bases). The CDR3 length is 14 residues. Trimming pared 5 bases from V and 1 base from J, leaving 11 bases between. Per germline, CDR1 MNHNS and CDR2 SASEGT. In DNA, the CDR3 is TGTGCCAGCAGTTTTCTACAGGGGAACACTGAAGCTTTCTTT. Amino acid sequence: CASSFLQGNTEAFF.

Here the CDR3 reads CASSPSTGYEAGANVLTF. The CDR3 DNA follows: TGCGCCAGCAGCCCGAGCACAGGGTATGAGGCTGGGGCCAACGTCCTGACTTTC. The chain recombines TRBV4-3 with TRBJ2-6; D possibly corresponds to TRBD1 (6 bases). CDR1 LGHNA and CDR2 YSLEER come from the germline V gene. The V end was cut by 4 bases, the J end by 2 bases, with 18 bases between. This CDR3 region has 18 residues.

The chain recombines TRBV28 with TRBJ2-7; 12 bases agree with TRBD2. V was pared by 5 bases and J by 4 bases, with 9 bases of the junction left unmatched. Germline-derived CDR1 and CDR2 are MDHEN and SYDVKM. This CDR3 has 16 amino acids. The chain's CDR3 is CASSTTTSGRAYEQYF. The CDR3 DNA is TGTGCCAGCAGTACGACGACTAGCGGGAGAGCTTACGAGCAGTACTTC.

The chain uses TRBV10-3 and TRBJ2-2; D gene ambiguous. This CDR3 contains 15 residues. Germline loops: CDR1 ENHRY, CDR2 SYGVKD. Trimming left V 2 bases short and J 4 bases short, with 11 bases between. The DNA for the CDR3 is TGTGCCATCAGTGAGAGAGGTTCTCCCACCGGGGAGCTGTTTTTT. Protein product: CAISERGSPTGELFF.

This chain connects TRBV6-1 to TRBJ1-2; 8 nucleotides match TRBD1. The CDR3 has 14 amino acids. The germline V gene has CDR1 MNHNS and CDR2 SASEGT. V dropped 6 bases and J dropped 3; count of bases not matched to a gene: 6. The CDR3 loop reads CASSQTGVDYGYTF. The CDR3 coding sequence is TGTGCCAGCAGCCAGACAGGGGTGGACTATGGCTACACCTTC.

The V gene is TRBV15, the J gene TRBJ1-1; D unresolved. V was shortened by 0 bases and J by 0 bases, with 17 bases between the two germline ends. Per germline, CDR1 LNHNV and CDR2 YYDKDF (reference sequence). The CDR3 contains 18 residues. CDR3 loop: CATSRDPSRLTMNTEAFF. The CDR3 DNA follows: TGTGCCACCAGCAGAGACCCCTCTAGACTGACTATGAACACTGAAGCTTTCTTT.